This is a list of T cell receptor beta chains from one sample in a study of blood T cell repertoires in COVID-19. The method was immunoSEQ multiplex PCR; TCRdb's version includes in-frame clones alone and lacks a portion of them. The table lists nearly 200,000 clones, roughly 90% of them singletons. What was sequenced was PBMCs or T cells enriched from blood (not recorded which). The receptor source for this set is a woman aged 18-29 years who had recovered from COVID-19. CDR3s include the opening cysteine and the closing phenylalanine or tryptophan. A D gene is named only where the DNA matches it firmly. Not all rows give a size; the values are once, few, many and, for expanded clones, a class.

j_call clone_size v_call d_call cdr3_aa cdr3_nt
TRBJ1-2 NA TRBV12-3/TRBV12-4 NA CASSYPDSGYTF TGTGCCAGCAGCTACCCGGACTCTGGCTACACCTTC
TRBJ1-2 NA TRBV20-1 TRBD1 CSYYRGNGYTF TGCAGTTACTACAGGGGGAATGGCTACACCTTC
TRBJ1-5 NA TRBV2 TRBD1 CASSWTGAVSNQPQHF TGTGCCAGCAGTTGGACAGGGGCGGTAAGCAATCAGCCCCAGCATTTT
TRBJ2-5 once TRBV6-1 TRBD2 CASSEISGGQETQYF TGTGCCAGCAGTGAAATTAGCGGGGGGCAAGAGACCCAGTACTTC
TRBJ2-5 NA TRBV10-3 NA CAISESSGMATQYF TGTGCCATCAGTGAGTCGTCCGGGATGGCGACCCAGTACTTC
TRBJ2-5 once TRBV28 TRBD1 CASSFPTGGSETQYF TGTGCCAGCAGTTTCCCGACAGGGGGCTCAGAGACCCAGTACTTC
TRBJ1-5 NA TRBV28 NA CASSLSRGGQPQHF TGTGCCAGCAGTTTGTCCAGGGGCGGGCAGCCCCAGCATTTT
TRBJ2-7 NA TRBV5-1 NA CASSLAAGGSYEQYF TGCGCCAGCAGCTTGGCCGCCGGGGGCTCCTACGAGCAGTACTTC
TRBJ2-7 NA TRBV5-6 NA CASKWGRSSYEQYF TGTGCCAGCAAATGGGGCCGGAGCTCCTACGAGCAGTACTTC
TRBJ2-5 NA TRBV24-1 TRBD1 CATSENRGLRETQYF TGTGCCACCAGTGAAAACAGGGGGCTTAGGGAGACCCAGTACTTC
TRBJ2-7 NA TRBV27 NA CASSLVREYEQYF TGTGCCAGCAGTTTAGTTCGAGAGTACGAGCAGTACTTC
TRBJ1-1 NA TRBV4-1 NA CASSQDRSNTEAFF TGCGCCAGCAGCCAGGACAGATCTAACACTGAAGCTTTCTTT
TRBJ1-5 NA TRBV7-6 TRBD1 CASSLGQPGVGQPQHF TGTGCCAGCAGTTTGGGACAGCCAGGGGTGGGTCAGCCCCAGCATTTT
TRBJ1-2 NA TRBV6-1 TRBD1 CASSEAHRGLDYGYTF TGTGCCAGCAGTGAAGCGCACAGGGGGCTTGACTATGGCTACACCTTC
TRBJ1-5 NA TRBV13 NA CASSLRGPGGNQPQHF TGTGCCAGCAGTCTCCGGGGCCCGGGGGGCAATCAGCCCCAGCATTTT
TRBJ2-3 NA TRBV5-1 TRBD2 CASSTQRGGRDTQYF TGCGCCAGCAGCACACAGCGGGGGGGCCGGGATACGCAGTATTTT
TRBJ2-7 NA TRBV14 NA CASSQATGTGQRNEQYF TGTGCCAGCAGCCAAGCTACAGGGACGGGCCAGAGGAACGAGCAGTACTTC